Each of the 27 T cell receptor beta chains below was sequenced from the same sample in a study of CD8 T cells in Susac syndrome. Reverse transcription of roughly 0.5 to 1 ug RNA used random hexamers. MiXCR, run by TCRdb on the immunoSEQ multiplex PCR reads, gives a single entry per CDR3 protein. Of roughly 200,000 distinct CDR3 sequences listed, approximately 96% are singletons. Specimen: CD4+ T cells from PBMCs. The receptors shown here come from a human donor with multiple sclerosis.

CDR3 nucleotides: TGCGCCAGCAGCTTGGACAGAGGGACCTACAATGAGCAGTTCTTC. This gives the protein CASSLDRGTYNEQFF. V gene TRBV5-1 combines with J gene TRBJ2-1; tentatively, D is TRBD2 (5 bases). CDR1 and CDR2 (germline): SGHRS, YFSETQ. The CDR3 totals 15 residues. The V gene lost 0 bases and the J gene lost 2 bases, with 9 bases spanning the gap.

CDR3 residues: CASSFKGAGGYTF. CDR3 coding DNA: TGTGCCAGCAGCTTTAAAGGGGCTGGTGGCTACACCTTC. The chain uses TRBV7-9 and TRBJ1-2, with D perhaps matching TRBD1 (5 bases). Germline V CDR1 and CDR2: SEHNR, FQNEAQ (reference sequence). This CDR3 is built from 13 residues. V shed 3 bases and J shed 7 bases, with 12 bases lying between them.

This clonotype was counted once. The rearrangement joins TRBV3-1 to TRBJ2-1; perhaps TRBD1 as D (6 bases). Between the trimmed V and J ends, which lost 4 bases and 6 bases, there was a span of 16 bases. The germline V gene encodes CDR1 LGHDT and CDR2 YNNKEL (reference sequence). CDR3 length: 15 amino acids. In nucleotides, the CDR3 is TGTGCCAGCAGCCGGGTTGACCGGGACACCAATGAGCAGTTCTTC. It translates to CASSRVDRDTNEQFF.

The chain links TRBV9 to TRBJ2-3; D uncertain. The germline V and J ends were trimmed by 5 bases and 6 bases, with 16 bases remaining between them. This CDR3 contains 14 residues. Germline CDR1 is SGDLS and CDR2 is YYNGEE. The CDR3 DNA is TGTGCCAGCAGTTTGGTCCCATCTCCGGATACGCAGTATTTT. Its protein is CASSLVPSPDTQYF.

This clonotype was seen just once. This chain connects TRBV6-5 to TRBJ1-2; TRBD1 might be the D (6 bases). Trimming took 2 bases from V and 3 from J, leaving 10 bases between them. The CDR3 is made up of 14 amino acids. Germline lookup yields CDR1 MNHEY and CDR2 SVGAGI. The CDR3 sequence is CASSYGGRDYGYTF. The CDR3 DNA follows: TGTGCCAGCAGTTACGGGGGGCGCGACTATGGCTACACCTTC.

V usage is TRBV20-1 and J usage is TRBJ2-5; no firm D call. Trimming stripped 2 bases from V and 5 bases from J, with 15 bases between. The CDR3 runs to 14 residues. Germline V gene data show CDR1 as DFQATT and CDR2 as SNEGSKA (reference sequence). Here the CDR3 reads CSARPLFGGETQYF. The CDR3 coding sequence is TGCAGTGCTAGACCTCTTTTTGGTGGGGAGACCCAGTACTTC.

The chain uses TRBV7-8 and TRBJ2-2; D gene unclear. Trimming cost V 4 bases and J 5 bases, with 14 bases left between them. This CDR3 has 15 residues. Germline CDR1 and CDR2: SGHVS and FQNEAQ. DNA of the CDR3: TGTGCCAGCAGCTCGTTAGCTGGTAGGACCGGGGAGCTGTTTTTT. Its protein product is CASSSLAGRTGELFF.

V and J are TRBV2 and TRBJ1-1, with TRBD1 identical over 7 bases. This CDR3 has 13 amino acids. Germline CDR1 reads SNHLY; CDR2 reads FYNNEI. The V gene end was trimmed by 5 bases and the J gene end by 5 bases; junction bases not matched to a gene: 5. The CDR3 reads CASSLDRATEAFF. CDR3 coding DNA: TGTGCCAGCAGTCTTGACAGGGCAACTGAAGCTTTCTTT.

CDR3 bases: TGTGCCAGCGGACCGTTTCAGGGTACGGGCGAGCAGTACTTC. It is translated as CASGPFQGTGEQYF. V is TRBV5-6 and J is TRBJ2-7; possible D gene TRBD1, 5 bases. Trimming cost V 7 bases and J 6 bases, with 20 bases left between them. The CDR3 contains 14 residues. In germline, CDR1 is SGHDT, CDR2 YYEEEE. Combining the CDR3 with reference TRBV5-6 and TRBJ2-7 gives the whole variable domain DAGVTQSPTHLIKTRGQQVTLRCSPKSGHDTVSWYQQALGQGPQFIFQYYEEEERQRGNFPDRFSGHQFPNYSSELNVNALLLGDSALYLCASGPFQGTGEQYFGPGTRLTVT.

The chain recombines TRBV24-1 with TRBJ2-7, with TRBD2 as a possible D gene (5 bases). Germline CDR1 is KGHDR and CDR2 is SFDVKD. The CDR3 has 12 residues. The DNA for the CDR3 is TGTGCTCCCGGGAAGAGCTCCTACGAGCAGTACTTC. Protein product: CAPGKSSYEQYF.

A single count supports this clonotype. This CDR3 reads CAWSVKTLTDTQYF. The CDR3, as DNA: TGTGCCTGGAGTGTGAAGACTCTCACAGATACGCAGTATTTT. The chain links TRBV30 to TRBJ2-3, with D unresolved. The CDR3 extends over 14 amino acids. Germline V gene lookup returns CDR1 GTSNPN and CDR2 SVGIG (reference sequence). Trimming cost V 0 bases and J 2 bases, with 9 bases left between them.

The CDR3 loop reads CSVREGALETQYF. The DNA of the CDR3 is TGCAGCGTCCGCGAAGGGGCTTTAGAGACCCAGTACTTC. The chain joins TRBV29-1 to TRBJ2-5, with D possibly matching TRBD1 (5 bases). CDR1 and CDR2 from the germline V gene are SQVTM and ANQGSEA. V lost 6 bases to trimming and J lost 4 bases, with 15 bases between them. There are 13 residues in the CDR3.

The chain has TRBV28 and TRBJ2-7; no clear D. CDR1 is MDHEN and CDR2 is SYDVKM in the germline V gene. Trimming shortened V by 3 bases and J by 5 bases, and 14 bases separated the two germline ends. The CDR3 covers 14 residues. The CDR3 here is CASSFLGPFNEQYF. CDR3 nucleotide sequence: TGTGCCAGCAGTTTCTTAGGGCCCTTCAACGAGCAGTACTTC.

The genes are TRBV6-6 and TRBJ2-3, with 7 bases matching TRBD1. This CDR3 region has 14 residues. The ends lost 7 bases at V and 3 bases at J; junction bases unmatched: 7. Germline V gives CDR1 MNHNY, CDR2 SVGAGI (reference sequence). The CDR3 loop reads CASTDRTGTDTQYF. CDR3 coding DNA: TGTGCCAGCACGGACCGGACAGGAACAGATACGCAGTATTTT.

The V gene is TRBV30, the J gene TRBJ1-5; the match to TRBD1 covers 8 bases. Trimming took 5 bases from V and 6 from J; bases not matched to a gene: 6. This CDR3 has 13 residues. CDR1 GTSNPN and CDR2 SVGIG come from the germline V gene (reference sequence). CDR3 sequence reads: CAWSGGWSQPQHF. The CDR3 bases are TGTGCCTGGTCAGGGGGCTGGAGTCAGCCCCAGCATTTT.

The rearrangement uses TRBV7-9 and TRBJ2-5, with 9 bases that match TRBD2. V shed 1 base, J shed 5 bases, and the junction held 8 bases outside the gene matches. This CDR3 comprises 16 residues. CDR1 is SEHNR, CDR2 FQNEAQ, per germline (reference sequence). CDR3 nucleotide sequence: TGTGCCAGCAGCTTAGGTGTCGCGGGGGGGCCGGAGACCCAGTACTTC. Its protein is CASSLGVAGGPETQYF.

V is TRBV30 and J is TRBJ2-3, with TRBD2 as a possible D gene (5 bases). Trimming stripped 3 bases from V and 0 bases from J, with 10 bases between. Per germline, CDR1 GTSNPN and CDR2 SVGIG (reference sequence). The CDR3 spans 14 residues. The CDR3 nucleotides read TGTGCCTGGAGCCACGGGGTTAGCACAGATACGCAGTATTTT. Protein product: CAWSHGVSTDTQYF.

This clonotype was seen just once. The V gene is TRBV20-1, the J gene TRBJ2-3; D may be TRBD1 or TRBD2 (5 bases each). The CDR3 runs to 15 residues. The V and J ends lost 3 bases and 0 bases respectively, with 13 bases between them. Germline CDR1 reads DFQATT; CDR2 reads SNEGSKA (reference sequence). CDR3 region: CSASEGWGSTDTQYF. In DNA, the CDR3 is TGCAGTGCTAGCGAGGGGTGGGGGAGCACAGATACGCAGTATTTT.

The rearrangement links TRBV2 to TRBJ1-5, with unresolved D. Per germline, CDR1 SNHLY and CDR2 FYNNEI. Trimming left V 4 bases short and J 11 bases short, with 9 bases between. The CDR3 has 11 residues. The CDR3 loop reads CASSASETQHF. CDR3 nucleotide sequence: TGTGCCAGCAGTGCGTCTGAGACCCAGCATTTT.

The sample holds one count of this clonotype. The chain is built from TRBV30 and TRBJ1-1, with D hard to call. V was clipped by 0 bases and J by 10 bases, with 15 bases between them. Germline CDR1 reads GTSNPN; CDR2 reads SVGIG (reference sequence). The CDR3 sequence is 13 residues long. The CDR3 DNA is TGTGCCTGGAGTGTAGGAGTTTCTGGTGGAGCTTTCTTT. Translation: CAWSVGVSGGAFF.

The chain couples TRBV30 to TRBJ2-3; perhaps TRBD1 as D (6 bases). V shed 1 base and J shed 6 bases, with 11 bases lying between them. This CDR3 has 13 amino acids. Germline V gene data show CDR1 as GTSNPN and CDR2 as SVGIG (reference sequence). CDR3 DNA: TGTGCCTGGAGTGGTACAAGGGGGGATACGCAGTATTTT. Amino acid sequence: CAWSGTRGDTQYF.

The rearrangement links TRBV20-1 to TRBJ2-1; tentative D call: TRBD1 (6 bases). The CDR3 contains 11 residues. Looked up from germline, CDR1 is DFQATT and CDR2 is SNEGSKA (reference sequence). Trimming removed 6 bases from V and 12 bases from J, with 15 bases in between. In DNA form, the CDR3 reads TGCAGTGCCCCTAGGGGGACCCTGCAGTTCTTC. This translates into CSAPRGTLQFF.

This clonotype has just a few counts. The chain is built from TRBV18 and TRBJ2-7; D is unresolved. V lost 3 bases to trimming and J lost 5 bases, with 8 bases between them. Germline CDR1 KGHSH, CDR2 LQKENI. The length of the CDR3 is 12 residues. CDR3: CASSPGRDEQYF. CDR3 DNA sequence: TGTGCCAGCTCACCGGGAAGGGACGAGCAGTACTTC.

This chain uses TRBV28 with TRBJ1-2; D is ambiguous. The length of the CDR3 is 11 residues. Germline values: CDR1 MDHEN, CDR2 SYDVKM. V was cut by 6 bases and J by 6 bases, with 8 bases left in between. The CDR3 DNA sequence: TGTGCCAGCAGCACGGCCGATGGCTACACCTTC. It is translated as CASSTADGYTF.

The V call is TRBV2, the J call TRBJ1-2, with a weak D call TRBD1 (6 bases). With 3 bases removed from V and 5 bases from J, the gap between germline ends came to 10 bases. Germline V gives CDR1 SNHLY, CDR2 FYNNEI. The CDR3 has 13 residues. For the CDR3, the DNA is TGTGCCAGCAGTGATGCAGGACAGTATGGCTACACCTTC. Its translation is CASSDAGQYGYTF.

The chain carries TRBV27 and TRBJ2-5; 7 bases match TRBD1. This CDR3 is built from 14 residues. The germline gives CDR1 MNHEY, CDR2 SMNVEV (reference sequence). Trimming at V came to 3 bases and at J to 5 bases, leaving 6 bases not matched to a gene. In DNA, the CDR3 is TGTGCCAGCAGTTTGGACAGGCCGGGGGAGACCCAGTACTTC. It specifies CASSLDRPGETQYF.

As concerns this clonotype: One end of the junction does not line up with germline, which may come from a read error. The chain employs TRBV5-1 and TRBJ2-1, with no clear D. The V gene's germline CDR1 is SGHRS and CDR2 YFSETQ. There are 12 residues in the CDR3. CDR3 sequence reads: CASRLESGEQFF. In nucleotides, the CDR3 is TGCGCCAGCAGGTTGGAGTCCGGTGAGCAGTTCTTC.